Listed here is a single T cell receptor (beta chain). Antigen specificity is unknown. The PCR ran on 60 Vbeta and 13 Jbeta primers. Produced via immunoSEQ multiplex PCR; TCRdb's table is partial and in-frame only. The sample includes about 170,000 clones, around 81% of them seen just once. From germline, CDR1 is LNHDA and CDR2 SQIVND (reference sequence). With 5 bases removed from V and 7 bases from J, the gap between germline ends came to 20 bases. This CDR3 has 16 residues. The data originate from a study of cytomegalovirus exposure and HLA in healthy donors. Study background: The study placed around 80% of its approximately 400 genotyped donors in the Caucasian-associated ancestry cluster.

Study-wide results and caveats: Despite most TCR sequences being rare, some public TCRs occurred in many donors. When the data were analyzed later, several of the most significant clusters appeared to be linked to common viral pathogens. In a later analysis, most CMV-associated TCR beta chains appeared HLA-restricted.

The V gene is TRBV19, the J gene TRBJ1-4; TRBD1 might be the D (5 bases). The specimen was PBMCs. The receptor comes from a woman in her 30s in good health and CMV-seropositive. As DNA, the CDR3 is TGTGCCAGTAGTGCGCGGACATTTACGGCCCCTGAAAAACTGTTTTTT. Residues: CASSARTFTAPEKLFF.